Described below is a single TCR beta chain sequence and its context. The antigen it recognizes is unknown. Within one base of it there is no much larger clone, and no base qualities were kept. In the ViraFEST assay, PBMC were stimulated with viral peptide pools, and antigen-specific CD4+ T cell clonotypes were then identified by expansion using TCR sequencing. After less than 13 days of culture, CD4+ T cells were isolated with the EasySep CD4+ T cell isolation kit. None of the healthy vaccine recipients had a prior SARS-CoV-2 infection, which was confirmed by nucleocapsid antibody tests that came back negative both before and after vaccination. Roughly 2 million PBMC per well were cultured in IMDM with about 5.4% human AB serum, about 9.4 IU/ml IL-2 and gentamicin, plus 10 ug/ml peptides. Half of the culture medium was replaced with fresh IL-2-containing medium on days 3 and 7. Unless noted otherwise, every peptide stimulation condition was grown in triplicate wells. Using Ficoll-Paque Plus gradient centrifugation, PBMC were separated from whole blood and then either used fresh or cryopreserved at -140C. The overlapping peptide pools covered the spike proteins of SARS-CoV-2 as well as those of the common cold coronaviruses HCoV-NL63, HCoV-OC43 and HCoV-229E. Genomic DNA was extracted from cultured CD4+ T cells with the QIAamp micro DNA kit.

This entry is derived from a study of vaccination effects on CD4 cells after COVID-19 (dated by TCRdb to between 2021 and 2024). About the investigation overall: Two doses of either the BNT162b2 or the mRNA-1273 mRNA SARS-CoV-2 vaccine were administered to participants. SARS-CoV-2 spike-specific CD4+ TCR repertoires were compared before and after mRNA vaccination in COVID-19 convalescent patients and in infection-naive vaccine recipients. The Oncomine TCR Beta short-read assay on an Illumina iSeq 100 was used to sequence cultures from other donors in the study. A total of more than 8 COVID-19 convalescent patients and a handful of SARS-CoV-2-naive healthy vaccine recipients were included in the full study. Results the study describes overall, beyond this receptor: Only a small number of convalescent patients were included, and no early post-infection timepoints were available, which limited the study. Among healthy vaccine recipients, nearly all vaccine-induced clones were SARS-CoV-2 mono-reactive, and just 1 of 255 was cross-reactive with common cold coronaviruses. At late post-vaccination timepoints, both infection-induced and vaccine-induced clones showed marked clonal contraction, consistent with waning T cell responses.

V was cut back by 7 bases and J by 0 bases, leaving a gap of 10 bases between them. CDR1 and CDR2 are read off the germline V gene (reference sequence) as SEHNR and FQNEAQ. Measured from the cysteine to the phenylalanine, the CDR3 is 14 residues long. Kept here is only the CDR3 DNA, which spans 42 bases and is read in frame from base 1. Library construction relied on the immunoSEQ multiplex PCR assay. TCR beta CDR3 sequencing was performed on DNA from the cultured, isolated CD4+ T cells. The paper's processing steps were these. Non-productive TCR sequences were removed, reads were trimmed to the CDR3 region, and CDR3s of at least 7 amino acids were retained. Antigen-specific clonotypes were identified using the MANAFEST web app by comparison of expansion in peptide wells against reference cultures. Positive clones required FDR<0.05 expansion versus reference and all other wells, odds ratio above 5, and frequency above 0.1% in two replicate wells. Clonotypes significantly expanded in SARS-CoV-2 spike wells and in at least one common cold coronavirus spike condition were defined as cross-reactive. CDR3 similarity was assessed by Levenshtein distance using the stringdist R package, and unrooted trees were constructed with ape in R 3.6.1. Drawn from immuneACCESS, this table holds only the in-frame rearrangements with V and J called that TCRdb kept. Clones are partly lost; checked studies trace under half to an unresolved V gene and leave the rest unexplained. The DNA gave D and trimming, while V, J and clone size come from that table. The sample table holds about 60,000 clones, of which roughly 80% were seen once. The ten biggest clones cover about 2.7% of the sample.

The sequencing used CD4+ T cells from PBMCs cultured with HCoV-229E spike peptides, collected before COVID-19 vaccination. This sample's cell subset or site label indicates: HCoV-229E spike overlapping peptide pool stimulation. The receptor chain draws on TRBV7-9 and TRBJ1-5; TRBD1 is possibly the D segment (5 matching bases). This sequence was found in a human donor who received a COVID-19 vaccine. CDR3 region: CASTGEASNQPQHF. The sequenced DNA: TGTGCCAGCACGGGGGAGGCTAGCAATCAGCCCCAGCATTTT.